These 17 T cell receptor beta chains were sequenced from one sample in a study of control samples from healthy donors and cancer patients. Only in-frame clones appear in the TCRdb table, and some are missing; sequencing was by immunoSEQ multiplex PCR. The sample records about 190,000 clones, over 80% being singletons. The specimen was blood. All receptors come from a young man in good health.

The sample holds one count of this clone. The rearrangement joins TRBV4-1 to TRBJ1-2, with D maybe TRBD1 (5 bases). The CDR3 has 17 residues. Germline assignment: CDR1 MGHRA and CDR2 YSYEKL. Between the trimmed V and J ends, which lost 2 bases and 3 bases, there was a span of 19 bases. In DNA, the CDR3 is TGCGCCAGCAGCCAACTTCCCGAGGGGTGGAAACACTATGGCTACACCTTC. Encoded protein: CASSQLPEGWKHYGYTF.

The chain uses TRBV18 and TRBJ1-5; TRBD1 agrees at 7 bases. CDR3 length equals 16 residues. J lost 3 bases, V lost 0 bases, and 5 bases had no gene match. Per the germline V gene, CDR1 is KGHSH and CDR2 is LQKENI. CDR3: CASSPPRGQYNQPQHF. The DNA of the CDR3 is TGTGCCAGCTCACCACCACGGGGACAGTACAATCAGCCCCAGCATTTT.

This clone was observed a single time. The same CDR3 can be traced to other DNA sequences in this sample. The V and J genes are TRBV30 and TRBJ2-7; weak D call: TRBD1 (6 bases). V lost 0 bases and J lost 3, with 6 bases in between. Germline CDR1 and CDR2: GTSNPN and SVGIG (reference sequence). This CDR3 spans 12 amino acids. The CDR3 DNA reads TGTGCCTGGAGTGTACAGGGCTACGAGCAGTACTTC. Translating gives CAWSVQGYEQYF.

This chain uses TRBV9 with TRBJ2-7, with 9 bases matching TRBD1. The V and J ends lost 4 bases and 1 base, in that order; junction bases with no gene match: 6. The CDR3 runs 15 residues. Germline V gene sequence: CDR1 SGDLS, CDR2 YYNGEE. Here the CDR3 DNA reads TGTGCCAGCAGCCCTCGGGGACAGGGTTCCTACGAGCAGTACTTC. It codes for CASSPRGQGSYEQYF.

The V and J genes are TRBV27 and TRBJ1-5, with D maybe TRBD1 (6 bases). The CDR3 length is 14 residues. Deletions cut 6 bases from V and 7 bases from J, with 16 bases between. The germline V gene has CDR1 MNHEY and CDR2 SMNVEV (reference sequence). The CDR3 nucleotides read TGTGCCAGCAGCCGCGGGGGGGCGCGGCAGCCCCAGCATTTT. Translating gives CASSRGGARQPQHF.

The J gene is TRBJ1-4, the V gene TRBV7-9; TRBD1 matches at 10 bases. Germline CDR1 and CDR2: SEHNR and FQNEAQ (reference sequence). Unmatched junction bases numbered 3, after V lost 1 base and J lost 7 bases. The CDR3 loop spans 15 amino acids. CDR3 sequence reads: CASSLGDRGGEKLFF. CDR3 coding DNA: TGTGCCAGCAGCTTAGGGGACAGGGGAGGTGAAAAACTGTTTTTT. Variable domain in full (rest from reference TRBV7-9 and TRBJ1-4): DTGVSQNPRHKITKRGQNVTFRCDPISEHNRLYWYRQTLGQGPEFLTYFQNEAQLEKSRLLSDRFSAERPKGSFSTLEIQRTEQGDSAMYLCASSLGDRGGEKLFFGSGTQLSVL.

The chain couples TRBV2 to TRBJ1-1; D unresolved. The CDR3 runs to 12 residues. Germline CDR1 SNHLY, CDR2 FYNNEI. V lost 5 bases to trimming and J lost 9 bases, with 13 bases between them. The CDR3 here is CASSLETGKAFF. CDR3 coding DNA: TGTGCCAGCAGTTTGGAAACGGGAAAAGCTTTCTTT.

The CDR3 protein is CASSLNRGTDTQYF. The CDR3 DNA is TGTGCCAGCAGTTTAAACAGGGGCACAGATACGCAGTATTTT. The chain is built from TRBV27 and TRBJ2-3, with a possible D match to TRBD1 (6 bases). V was trimmed by 2 bases and J by 1 base, leaving 7 bases between them. The germline V gene has CDR1 MNHEY and CDR2 SMNVEV (reference sequence). This CDR3 contains 14 residues.

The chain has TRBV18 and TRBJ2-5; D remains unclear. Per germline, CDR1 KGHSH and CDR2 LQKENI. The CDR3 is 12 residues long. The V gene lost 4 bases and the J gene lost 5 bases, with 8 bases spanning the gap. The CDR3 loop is CASSQGRETQYF. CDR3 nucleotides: TGTGCCAGCTCACAAGGACGGGAGACCCAGTACTTC.

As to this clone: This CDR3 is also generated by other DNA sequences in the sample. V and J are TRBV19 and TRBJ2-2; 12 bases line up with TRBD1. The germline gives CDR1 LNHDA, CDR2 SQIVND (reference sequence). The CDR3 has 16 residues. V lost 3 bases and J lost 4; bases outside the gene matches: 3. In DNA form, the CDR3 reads TGTGCCAGTAGTATGGGACAGGGGGCTGGCACCGGGGAGCTGTTTTTT. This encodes CASSMGQGAGTGELFF.

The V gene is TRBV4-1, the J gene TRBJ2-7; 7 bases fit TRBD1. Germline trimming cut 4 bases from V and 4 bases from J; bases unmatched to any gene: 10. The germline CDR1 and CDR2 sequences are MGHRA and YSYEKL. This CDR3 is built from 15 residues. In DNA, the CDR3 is TGCGCCAGCAGCCCCAGGGAGACAGGGTGGTACGAGCAGTACTTC. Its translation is CASSPRETGWYEQYF.

The CDR3 DNA reads TGTGCCAGCAGCTTAACCCGGACTAGCAGGGCGCAGTATTTT. Protein: CASSLTRTSRAQYF. V and J are TRBV7-3 and TRBJ2-3; TRBD2 matches 8 bases. Germline V gene sequence: CDR1 SGHTA, CDR2 FQGTGA. J was trimmed by 10 bases and V by 0 bases; bases with no gene match: 6. The CDR3 spans 14 residues.

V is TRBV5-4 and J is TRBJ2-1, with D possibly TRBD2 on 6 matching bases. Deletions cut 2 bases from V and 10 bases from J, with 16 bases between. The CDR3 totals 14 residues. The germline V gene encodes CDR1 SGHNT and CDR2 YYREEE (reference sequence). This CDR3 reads CASSFGTSLGEQFF. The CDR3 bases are TGTGCCAGCAGCTTTGGAACTAGCCTCGGGGAGCAGTTCTTC. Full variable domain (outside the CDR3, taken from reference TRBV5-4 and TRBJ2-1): ETGVTQSPTHLIKTRGQQVTLRCSSQSGHNTVSWYQQALGQGPQFIFQYYREEENGRGNFPPRFSGLQFPNYSSELNVNALELDDSALYLCASSFGTSLGEQFFGPGTRLTVL.

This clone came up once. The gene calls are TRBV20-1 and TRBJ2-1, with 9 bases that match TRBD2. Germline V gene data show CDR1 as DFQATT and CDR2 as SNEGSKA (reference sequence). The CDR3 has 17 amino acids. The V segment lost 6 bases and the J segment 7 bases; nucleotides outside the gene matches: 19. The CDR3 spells CSASSMLKRGVRNEQFF. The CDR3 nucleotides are TGCAGTGCGAGTAGTATGTTAAAGCGGGGGGTACGGAATGAGCAGTTCTTC.

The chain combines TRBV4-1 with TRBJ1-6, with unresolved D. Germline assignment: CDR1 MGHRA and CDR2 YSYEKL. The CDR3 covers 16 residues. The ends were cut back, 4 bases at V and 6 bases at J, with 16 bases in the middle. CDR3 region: CASSPGLGLSNSPLHF. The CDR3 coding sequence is TGCGCCAGCAGCCCGGGGTTGGGTCTGTCTAATTCACCCCTCCACTTT.

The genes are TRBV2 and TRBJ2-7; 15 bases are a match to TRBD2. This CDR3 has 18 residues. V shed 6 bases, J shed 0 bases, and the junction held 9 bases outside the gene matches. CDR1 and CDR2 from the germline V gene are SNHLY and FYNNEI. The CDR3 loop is CASRPGLAGGLSSYEQYF. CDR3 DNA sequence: TGTGCCAGCAGACCGGGACTAGCGGGGGGCCTAAGCTCCTACGAGCAGTACTTC.

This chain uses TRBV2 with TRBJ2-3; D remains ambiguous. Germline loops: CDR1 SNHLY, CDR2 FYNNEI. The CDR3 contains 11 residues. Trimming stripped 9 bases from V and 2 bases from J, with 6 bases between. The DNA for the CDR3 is TGTGCCAGTCACTCCACAGATACGCAGTATTTT. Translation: CASHSTDTQYF.